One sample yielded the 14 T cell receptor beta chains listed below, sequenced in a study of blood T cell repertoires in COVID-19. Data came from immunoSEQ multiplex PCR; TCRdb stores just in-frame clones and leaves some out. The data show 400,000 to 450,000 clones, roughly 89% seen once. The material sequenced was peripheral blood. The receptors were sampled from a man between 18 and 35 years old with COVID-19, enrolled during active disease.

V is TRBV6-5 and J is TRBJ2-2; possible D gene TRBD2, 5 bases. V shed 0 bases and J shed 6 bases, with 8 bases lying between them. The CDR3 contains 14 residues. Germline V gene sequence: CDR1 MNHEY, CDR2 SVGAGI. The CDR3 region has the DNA TGTGCCAGCAGTTACTCTCGAGGGCCCGGGGAGCTGTTTTTT. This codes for CASSYSRGPGELFF.

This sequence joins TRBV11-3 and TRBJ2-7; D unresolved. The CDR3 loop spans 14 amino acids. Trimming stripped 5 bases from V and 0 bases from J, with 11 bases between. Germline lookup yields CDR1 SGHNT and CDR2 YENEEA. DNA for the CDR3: TGTGCCAGCAGCCACGGGTCGACCTCCTACGAGCAGTACTTC. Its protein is CASSHGSTSYEQYF.

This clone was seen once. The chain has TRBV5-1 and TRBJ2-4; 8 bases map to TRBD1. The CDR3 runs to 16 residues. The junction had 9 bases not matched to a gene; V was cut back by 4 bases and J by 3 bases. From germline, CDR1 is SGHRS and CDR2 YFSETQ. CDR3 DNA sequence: TGCGCCAGCAGCATCGGACAGGGCCGGGTCAAAAACATTCAGTACTTC. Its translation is CASSIGQGRVKNIQYF.

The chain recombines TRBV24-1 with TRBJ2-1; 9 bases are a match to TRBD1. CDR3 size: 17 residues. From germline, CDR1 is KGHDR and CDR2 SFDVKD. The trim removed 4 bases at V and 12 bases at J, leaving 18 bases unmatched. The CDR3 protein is CATSDRLYPRDRERQFF. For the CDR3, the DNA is TGTGCCACCAGTGACAGGCTGTACCCCCGGGACAGGGAGAGGCAGTTCTTC.

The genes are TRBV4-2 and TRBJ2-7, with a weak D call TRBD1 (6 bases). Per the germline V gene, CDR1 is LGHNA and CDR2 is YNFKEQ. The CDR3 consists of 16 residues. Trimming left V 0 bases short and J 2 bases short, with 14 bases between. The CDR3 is CASSQEEATGTYEQYF. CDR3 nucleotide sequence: TGTGCCAGCAGCCAAGAGGAGGCTACAGGGACCTACGAGCAGTACTTC.

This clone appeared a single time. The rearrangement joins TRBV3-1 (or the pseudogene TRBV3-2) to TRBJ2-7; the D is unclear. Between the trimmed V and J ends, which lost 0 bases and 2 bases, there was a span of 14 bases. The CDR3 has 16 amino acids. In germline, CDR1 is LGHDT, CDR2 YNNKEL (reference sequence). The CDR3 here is CASSQDPVTTTYEQYF. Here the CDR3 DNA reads TGTGCCAGCAGCCAAGATCCGGTGACAACCACCTACGAGCAGTACTTC.

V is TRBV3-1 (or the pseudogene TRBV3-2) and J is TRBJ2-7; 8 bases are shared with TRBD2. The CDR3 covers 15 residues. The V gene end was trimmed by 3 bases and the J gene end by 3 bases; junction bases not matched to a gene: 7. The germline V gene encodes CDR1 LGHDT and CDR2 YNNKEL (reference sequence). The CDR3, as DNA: TGTGCCAGCAGCCAGGCGGGGGGATCCTACTACGAGCAGTACTTC. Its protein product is CASSQAGGSYYEQYF.

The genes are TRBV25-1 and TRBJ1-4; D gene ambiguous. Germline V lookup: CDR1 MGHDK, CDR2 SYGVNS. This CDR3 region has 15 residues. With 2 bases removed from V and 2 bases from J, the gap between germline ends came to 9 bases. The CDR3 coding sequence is TGTGCCAGCAGTGAACCTGCGGGGACTAATGAAAAACTGTTTTTT. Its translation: CASSEPAGTNEKLFF.

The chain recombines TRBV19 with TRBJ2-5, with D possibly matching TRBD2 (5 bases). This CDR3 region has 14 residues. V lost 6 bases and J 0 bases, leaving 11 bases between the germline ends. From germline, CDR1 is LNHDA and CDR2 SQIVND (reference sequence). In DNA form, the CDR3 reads TGTGCCAGTAGGGAATGGACTGACCAAGAGACCCAGTACTTC. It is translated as CASREWTDQETQYF.

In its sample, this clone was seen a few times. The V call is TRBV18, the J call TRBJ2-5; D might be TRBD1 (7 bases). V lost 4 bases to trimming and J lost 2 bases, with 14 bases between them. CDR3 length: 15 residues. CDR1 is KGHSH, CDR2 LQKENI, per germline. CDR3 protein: CASSRSAGQQETQYF. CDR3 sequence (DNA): TGTGCCAGCTCACGATCGGCGGGACAGCAAGAGACCCAGTACTTC. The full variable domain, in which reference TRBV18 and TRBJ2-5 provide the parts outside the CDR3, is NAGVMQNPRHLVRRRGQEARLRCSPMKGHSHVYWYRQLPEEGLKFMVYLQKENIIDESGMPKERFSAEFPKEGPSILRIQQVVRGDSAAYFCASSRSAGQQETQYFGPGTRLLVL.

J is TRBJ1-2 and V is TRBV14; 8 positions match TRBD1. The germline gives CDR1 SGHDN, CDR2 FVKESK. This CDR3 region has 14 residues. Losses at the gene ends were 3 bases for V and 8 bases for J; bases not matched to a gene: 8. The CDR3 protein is CASSQQDRVGGYTF. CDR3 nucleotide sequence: TGTGCCAGCAGCCAGCAGGACAGGGTAGGCGGCTACACCTTC.

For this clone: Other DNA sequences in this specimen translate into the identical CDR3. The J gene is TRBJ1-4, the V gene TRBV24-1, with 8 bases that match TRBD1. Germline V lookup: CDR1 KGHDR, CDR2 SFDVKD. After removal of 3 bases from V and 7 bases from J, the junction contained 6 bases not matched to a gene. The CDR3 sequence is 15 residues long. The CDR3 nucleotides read TGTGCCACCAGTGATCCCCAGGGGGCAGGTGAAAAACTGTTTTTT. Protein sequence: CATSDPQGAGEKLFF.

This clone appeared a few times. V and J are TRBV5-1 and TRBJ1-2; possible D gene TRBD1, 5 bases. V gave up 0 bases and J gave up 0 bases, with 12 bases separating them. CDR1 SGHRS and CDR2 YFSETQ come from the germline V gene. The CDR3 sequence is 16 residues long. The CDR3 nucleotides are TGCGCCAGCAGCTTGGGGCAGGGCCGGGCTAACTATGGCTACACCTTC. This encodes CASSLGQGRANYGYTF.

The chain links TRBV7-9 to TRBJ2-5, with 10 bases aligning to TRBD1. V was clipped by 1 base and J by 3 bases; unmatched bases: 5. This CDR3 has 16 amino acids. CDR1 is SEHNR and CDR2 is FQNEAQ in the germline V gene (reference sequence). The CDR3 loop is CASSLEPTGGEETQYF. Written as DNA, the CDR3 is TGTGCCAGCAGCTTAGAGCCGACAGGGGGCGAAGAGACCCAGTACTTC.